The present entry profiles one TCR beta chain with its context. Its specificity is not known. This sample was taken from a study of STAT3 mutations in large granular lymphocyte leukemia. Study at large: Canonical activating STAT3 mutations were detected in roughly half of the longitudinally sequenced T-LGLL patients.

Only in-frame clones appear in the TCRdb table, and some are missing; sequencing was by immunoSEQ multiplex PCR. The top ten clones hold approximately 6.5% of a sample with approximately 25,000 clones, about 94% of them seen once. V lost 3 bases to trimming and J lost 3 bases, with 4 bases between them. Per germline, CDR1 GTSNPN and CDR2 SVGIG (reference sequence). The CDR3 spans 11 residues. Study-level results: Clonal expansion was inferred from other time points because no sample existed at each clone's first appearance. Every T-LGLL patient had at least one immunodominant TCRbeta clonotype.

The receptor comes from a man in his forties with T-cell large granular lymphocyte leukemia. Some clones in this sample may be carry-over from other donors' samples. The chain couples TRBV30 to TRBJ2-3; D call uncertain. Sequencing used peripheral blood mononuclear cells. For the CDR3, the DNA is TGTGCCTGGAGCAGGACAGATACGCAGTATTTT. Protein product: CAWSRTDTQYF. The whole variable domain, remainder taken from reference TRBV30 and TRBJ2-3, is SQTIHQWPATLVQPVGSPLSLECTVEGTSNPNLYWYRQAAGRGLQLLFYSVGIGQISSEVPQNLSASRPQDRQFILSSKKLLLSDSGFYLCAWSRTDTQYFGPGTRLTVL.